This T cell receptor (beta chain) was retrieved from a study of T cells in localized non-small cell lung cancer. Study-wide points: Measurement of T cell clonality placed uninvolved adjacent lung highest, above the level in tumor. In the blood, greater T cell density corresponded to longer overall survival. A median of about 54 of the top 100 tumor clones appeared in adjacent lung, which was paired and uninvolved.

TCRdb keeps only in-frame clones here, not all; method: immunoSEQ multiplex PCR. The sample carries about 40,000 clones, roughly nine tenths recorded once. Details on this clone: Its antigen is currently unknown.

Germline CDR1 SEHNR, CDR2 FQNEAQ (reference sequence). The CDR3 is 14 amino acids. V gave up 5 bases and J gave up 2 bases, with 13 bases separating them. The receptor was derived from a woman between 35 and 70 years old with stage II lung adenocarcinoma. The sequencing used PBMCs, collected before any cancer treatment. The chain has TRBV7-9 and TRBJ2-7; D is undetermined. CDR3 DNA sequence: TGTGCCAGCAGCAGAGAGTCTAAAACCTACGAGCAGTACTTC. It is translated as CASSRESKTYEQYF. Drawing the rest from reference TRBV7-9 and TRBJ2-7, the complete variable domain is DTGVSQNPRHKITKRGQNVTFRCDPISEHNRLYWYRQTLGQGPEFLTYFQNEAQLEKSRLLSDRFSAERPKGSFSTLEIQRTEQGDSAMYLCASSRESKTYEQYFGPGTRLTVT.